One T cell receptor beta chain is described in this entry. Its cognate antigen has yet to be identified. No base-level quality is on record; no much larger clone is a single base apart. This entry comes from a study of cytomegalovirus exposure and HLA in healthy donors (dated by TCRdb to the late 2010s). Background for the entire study: An earlier analysis of approximately 600 of the donors reported about 290 Gb of sequence data and roughly 110 million unique TCR beta sequences from roughly 180 million T cells. An early release covering about 600 HLA-typed donors comprised roughly 300 gigabases of sequencing data and tens of millions of unique TCR sequences. The genetic ancestry cluster associated with self-reported Caucasian donors included around 76% of the roughly 400 genotyped donors. The study aimed to test whether signatures of past pathogen exposure could be identified by cataloging public T cell receptors. The study profiled the T cell repertoires of 500 to 800 subjects by immunosequencing and related them to cytomegalovirus serostatus. Besides the first cohort of roughly 700 subjects, a separate validation cohort made up of about 120 different subjects was used. To predict cytomegalovirus infection status, the study brought together high-throughput TCR immunosequencing, statistical association of individual TCRs with disease status, and machine learning. A later analysis re-examined previously published TCR beta repertoires from 610 or so donors and added high-resolution HLA genotyping to investigate patterns of TCR occurrence. In the later analysis, no new phenotypic data were used to find candidate immune exposures; instead, reliance was placed on TCR beta sequences and their occurrence across donors. In an earlier analysis of around 540 of the donors, high-throughput TCR beta sequencing was used to judge whether each TCR beta V gene segment behaved as functional or pseudogenic. Donor age, sex, ethnicity and CMV serostatus were compiled alongside the repertoire data. A later genetic analysis took genome-wide SNP genotypes for about 65% of the roughly 670 donors and used that subset as a discovery cohort. All discovery cohort repertoires had been generated on a single sequencing platform. HLA typing included class I and class II loci at four-digit resolution. The number of typed donors differed by locus: about 620-640 for A, B, C, DRB1 and DQB1; some 500 for DQA1; some 610 for DPA1; and some 430 for DPB1. Four to six DR-DQ haplotypes were handled as single units for association and clustering, since linkage in the cohort was strong. On average, 235,054 unique TCR beta nucleotide sequences were sequenced per donor among 398 genotyped donors of the cohort, with 15% to 20% of those sequences being non-productive. Overall study results and their limits: Compared with equally common non-associated chains, HLA-associated TCR beta chains in a later analysis were more clonally expanded and had lower generation probabilities. In vitro tests confirmed that three of the cytomegalovirus-associated TCR beta chains recognize cytomegalovirus antigens. Roughly uniform sequencing depth across donors was assumed in presence/absence analyses, although this assumption may not hold. Some IMGT-functional V segments, including TRBV6-2 and TRBV6-3, could not be distinguished by the 87-base-pair reads and were therefore excluded. In this cohort, only TCR beta chains were sequenced, and detectable features were limited by the absence of alpha or paired-chain data. In both the original and validation cohorts, the classifier was reported to diagnose cytomegalovirus status with high specificity and sensitivity. In the study, some 180 TCR beta chains were listed as associated with cytomegalovirus. In a later analysis, TCR association rates were found to vary across HLA loci, with the most associated TCRs seen for DRB1 alleles and the fewest for HLA-C alleles. According to the authors, the approach could potentially be generalized to other disease states and immunological phenotypes. Several of the top co-occurrence clusters appeared to be linked to parvovirus B19, influenza, CMV and Epstein-Barr virus, according to a later analysis. Most TCR sequences were seen in very few donors, while some public TCRs were found in many individuals. According to a later analysis, most CMV-associated TCR beta chains appeared to be HLA-restricted, and the HLA associations seemed to be driven largely by CMV exposure. A further reported finding was that TCR beta sequences accurately predicted the HLA-A and HLA-B alleles for most subjects in the first cohort. When HLA alleles, especially DR and DQ, strongly co-occurred, TCR associations were difficult to assign to individual alleles. Linkage disequilibrium might explain the correlated functional status among segregating V segments, but an unknown experimental factor could not be ruled out. In an earlier analysis of 450 to 750 of the donors, most TCR beta V segments appeared in productive rearrangements about 87% or about 30% of the time, broadly matching IMGT annotations. Compared with the roughly 700-donor mean, donors in an Asian-associated ancestry cluster had fewer N-insertions in productive TCRs, according to a later genetic analysis. Because counts were too low, about 15 rarely observed V segments, including chromosome 9 orphons, were left out of the earlier analysis of 587 of the donors. In a later analysis, over 15,000 TCR beta sequences were associated with specific HLA alleles at a false discovery rate of 0.05. A cluster of highly shared sequence variants was judged likely to represent a technical artifact of the sequencing pipeline. Because some donors lacked HLA typing at each locus, the association tests relied only on the typed subset. An association between a missense DCLRE1C variant and V-gene and J-gene trimming of TCR beta chains was found in a later genetic analysis and replicated in an independent cohort. CMV serostatus was the only immune exposure information available for the cohort.

Preparation of the library involved the immunoSEQ multiplex PCR assay. For the multiplex PCR, a mixture combining 60 forward primers for TCR Vbeta segments and 13 reverse primers for TCR Jbeta segments was used. A multiplex PCR assay on genomic DNA amplified the CDR3 region of rearranged TCR beta genes. The Illumina HiSeq System was used to sequence the amplified TCR beta libraries as 87-base-pair reads. Per the original workflow: In a later analysis, roughly 80 million unique TCR beta chains were counted across the 500 to 700 repertoires, and approximately 11 million of these chains were shared by at least two donors. To remove PCR and sequencing errors, raw reads were error-corrected and collapsed into unique sequences using a nearest-neighbor algorithm that merged closely related sequences. To assign V, D and J gene segments, CDR3 sequences were aligned to IMGT reference sequences. Each retained sequence needed at least a six-nucleotide match to both a V gene segment and a J gene segment. Rearrangements were classified as productive when the CDR3 lacked stop codons and remained in frame with V and J, and all other rearrangements were classified as non-productive. Following IMGT convention, CDR3 was defined as the stretch from the second conserved V-encoded cysteine up to the conserved J-encoded phenylalanine. In an earlier analysis of 550 to 650 of the donors, sequences lacking an unambiguous match to a single V gene segment were excluded. In an earlier analysis of several hundred of the donors, V segments were called functional above 56.7% productive rearrangements and were called segregating when the between-donor standard deviation exceeded 5%. A statistical classification framework was built for diagnosing cytomegalovirus status from the catalog of TCR beta chain sequences. V and J gene assignment, in a later analysis, came from comparing TCR nucleotide sequences with IMGT/GENE-DB human TR gene sequences. Using the TCRdist pipeline, a later analysis assigned CDR3 sequences along with most-parsimonious VDJ recombination scenarios. In a later analysis, each TCR beta chain was defined by its CDR3 amino acid sequence together with its V-gene family, and reads without a unique V-gene family were excluded. To address suspected cross-contamination and a sequencing artifact, a later analysis removed 592 highly shared, low-generation-probability nucleotide sequences. In a later analysis, a clonal expansion index for each public chain was calculated from normalized within-repertoire ranks of inferred template counts. Generation probabilities in a later analysis came from a VDJ recombination model fitted to out-of-frame rearrangements, and those results were checked against IGoR. In a later analysis, TCR-TCR, TCR-HLA and TCR-CMV co-occurrence was scored with hypergeometric tests, and a repertoire-size bias correction was applied to TCR pairs. In a later analysis, false discovery rates were estimated by permuting HLA or CMV assignments 20 times. In a later analysis, co-occurring TCRs were grouped using DBSCAN, with TCRdist sequence similarity added in when clustering inside HLA-allele-positive subsets. For co-occurrence clustering, repertoires with fewer than 30,000 or more than 120,000 public chains were excluded, along with roughly 5 repertoires with anomalous nucleotide sharing. What TCRdb holds here is the immuneACCESS table cut down to in-frame rearrangements. Part of the clones is not present; checked against another copy, under half of the missing clones reflect an unresolved V gene, and the others are unexplained. That table is the source of V, J and clone size, and D and trimming were worked out from the DNA. This sample gives around 94,000 clones in total; around 84% of them show up just once. The leading ten clones occupy 2% to 2.5% of the sample.

Via the germline V gene, CDR1 is SGHRS and CDR2 YFSETQ. The CDR3 holds 16 amino acids from the cysteine to the phenylalanine. Only the CDR3 DNA stays, 48 bases, in frame from base 1. The cohort consisted of 666 healthy bone marrow donors. At the time of sampling, all cohort members were nominally healthy, though unrecorded immune exposures were likely present. The donor was CMV seronegative and belonged to the group of under 400 seronegative cohort members. A peripheral blood sample was collected from each donor, and TCR beta sequencing was performed on peripheral blood mononuclear cells. Genomic DNA was extracted from the blood cell samples with the Qiagen DNeasy Blood Extraction Kit.

Sequenced sample: PBMCs. This chain is built from TRBV5-1 and TRBJ2-5, with 7 central nucleotides matching TRBD1. The J call is in doubt because the DNA end fits TRBJ2-7 better. The TCR was taken from a man younger than 30 in good health and CMV-seronegative. The CDR3 reads as follows: CASSLNPRQGTYEQYF. Read as DNA, the sequence is TGCGCCAGCAGCCTCAACCCCCGACAGGGTACCTACGAGCAGTACTTC.